The clone carrying this T cell receptor (beta chain) showed up many times. Its target is not known. In the authors' methods: Building a distant-metastasis classifier for papillary thyroid cancer drew on CDR3 differences across clinicopathological groups. Through MiXCR, TCRdb re-clonotyped the PCR reads. V and J calls and clone size were set by TCRdb, not the authors. The data contain about 43,000 clones, about 3.3% of them seen just once; the ten biggest clones take up 8% to 10%. The record originates from a study of metastatic and nonmetastatic thyroid tumors. In the study overall: For malignant and benign thyroid patients, tumor or nodule tissue and blood were the sources whose repertoires were compared. Study-wide findings and caveats: It was reported that TCR beta diversity was significantly higher in malignant thyroid tumors than benign nodules, in blood and tumor.

Thyroid surgery was performed in patients who had received no treatment beforehand. The CDR3 is made up of 12 amino acids. Germline V gives CDR1 SGHDT, CDR2 YYEEEE. Trimming took off 4 bases at V and 0 bases at J, with 5 bases between the two ends. This clonotype originated in a female donor with papillary thyroid cancer or a benign thyroid nodule (not recorded which). Some clones in this sample may be carry-over from other donors' samples. The sample was blood. This chain joins TRBV5-6 and TRBJ2-7; no clear D. DNA for the CDR3: TGTGCCAGCAGCAAGATCTCCTACGAGCAGTACTTC. Amino acid sequence: CASSKISYEQYF.